This T cell receptor beta chain is from a study of T cells in Graves' hyperthyroidism and ophthalmopathy. Researchers barred patients who had uncontrolled infection, other autoimmune disease, pregnancy or lactation. The PBMCs studied were ones that came from 8 to 10 ml fresh peripheral blood. The CDR3 extends over 13 amino acids. The germline V gene encodes CDR1 MDHEN and CDR2 SYDVKM. V was shortened by 3 bases and J by 6 bases, with 12 bases between the two germline ends. Overall study findings and caveats: Ophthalmopathy could be told apart from stable hyperthyroidism with a 13 V-J model.

This clonotype was counted ten times or more. Its matching antigen is unknown. Amplification of TCR beta CDR3 regions used RNA as the template. The TCR CDR3 was amplified in a first-round RT-PCR using the HTBI primer set. TCRdb fed the multiplex PCR reads into MiXCR, producing one record per CDR3 protein. The profile shows about 640,000 distinct CDR3 sequences, 13% to 15% of them singletons. The genes are TRBV28 and TRBJ2-7, with D possibly being TRBD1 (7 bases). Sequenced sample: blood. The receptor's source is a woman between 50 and 59 years old with Graves' ophthalmopathy. The CDR3 loop reads CASSFGGTVEQYF. CDR3 in DNA: TGTGCCAGCAGTTTTGGCGGGACAGTCGAGCAGTACTTC.